The clone carrying this T cell receptor (beta chain) came up once. The antigen is not known. Time point reported: week 23, last vaccination. In every dose of vaccine, 300 ug of mutant IDH1 20-mer peptide was given alongside topical imiquimod. This sample was included in a study of a mutant IDH1 vaccine in newly diagnosed glioma. Clones were sequenced by immunoSEQ multiplex PCR, and TCRdb holds only the in-frame ones, with some missing. The data contain roughly 43,000 clones, around 76% of them singletons. The CDR3 covers 13 residues. The ends were cut back, 2 bases at V and 3 bases at J, with 8 bases in the middle. Germline assignment: CDR1 WNHNN and CDR2 SYGVQD (reference sequence).

The source is a middle-aged man with glioma. The specimen was PBMCs, collected from a glioma patient whose treatment included an IDH1 peptide vaccine. V gene TRBV10-1 combines with J gene TRBJ2-7, with D maybe TRBD1 (6 bases). The CDR3, as DNA: TGCGCCAGCAGTGAGGGGGGCGGCTACGAGCAGTACTTC. It specifies CASSEGGGYEQYF.